The 22 T cell receptor beta chains in this list originate from one sample, sequenced in a study of cytomegalovirus exposure and HLA in healthy donors. 13 Jbeta primers and 60 Vbeta primers were used for the PCR. Only in-frame clones appear in the TCRdb table, and some are missing; sequencing was by immunoSEQ multiplex PCR. Seen here are around 170,000 clones, over 80% observed once, and the top ten hold over 1.5%. The sequencing input was PBMCs. The receptor source for this set is a woman younger than 30 in good health and CMV-seronegative.

This clone showed up just once. This chain links TRBV30 with TRBJ1-5, with D maybe TRBD1 (5 bases). With 2 bases removed from V and 7 bases from J, the gap between germline ends came to 21 bases. Germline-derived CDR1 and CDR2 are GTSNPN and SVGIG (reference sequence). The length of the CDR3 is 16 residues. Here the CDR3 reads CAWSLAGLGPWQPQHF. The CDR3 DNA is TGTGCCTGGAGTTTGGCAGGGTTAGGCCCTTGGCAGCCCCAGCATTTT.

The V call is TRBV11-2, the J call TRBJ2-3; D remains ambiguous. CDR3 length: 13 amino acids. Trimming left V 2 bases short and J 3 bases short, with 6 bases between. The V gene's germline CDR1 is SGHAT and CDR2 FQNNGV. CDR3 region: CASSLSPTDTQYF. The CDR3 nucleotides read TGTGCCAGCAGCTTAAGCCCAACAGATACGCAGTATTTT.

The V gene is TRBV6-1, the J gene TRBJ1-1, with D maybe TRBD1 (5 bases). Germline-derived CDR1 and CDR2 are MNHNS and SASEGT. The CDR3 length is 13 residues. V dropped 5 bases and J dropped 2 bases, with 9 bases sitting between them. CDR3 nucleotides: TGTGCCAGCAGTACACAGGAAAACACTGAAGCTTTCTTT. Its protein is CASSTQENTEAFF.

V is TRBV19 and J is TRBJ1-2; 11 nucleotides agree with TRBD1. CDR1 is LNHDA and CDR2 is SQIVND in the germline V gene (reference sequence). The CDR3 is made up of 13 amino acids. V shed 7 bases, J shed 8 bases, and the junction held 6 bases outside the gene matches. Here the CDR3 reads CASTDRGRGGYTF. The CDR3 nucleotides are TGTGCCAGTACGGACAGGGGGCGAGGCGGCTACACCTTC.

The rearrangement uses TRBV10-3 and TRBJ2-3; 8 nucleotides match TRBD2. Germline-derived CDR1 and CDR2 are ENHRY and SYGVKD. With 5 bases clipped from V and 1 base from J, the junction kept 11 bases outside the gene matches. CDR3 length equals 17 residues. The CDR3 bases are TGTGCCATCAGTCCCTCCAATCCGACTAGCGGCACAGATACGCAGTATTTT. It translates to CAISPSNPTSGTDTQYF.

The V call is TRBV6-5, the J call TRBJ1-1, with D possibly TRBD1 on 5 matching bases. The V end lost 2 bases, the J end lost 0 bases, and 7 bases lay between the germline ends. The CDR3 length is 14 residues. Germline CDR1 and CDR2: MNHEY and SVGAGI. The DNA of the CDR3 is TGTGCCAGCAGTTACGGGGGGATGAACACTGAAGCTTTCTTT. As protein: CASSYGGMNTEAFF.

CDR3 in amino acids: CAWYPPGQGARGYTF. CDR3 coding DNA: TGTGCCTGGTACCCCCCCGGACAGGGGGCGAGAGGCTACACCTTC. This sequence joins TRBV30 and TRBJ1-2; 11 bases are shared with TRBD1. The germline CDR1 and CDR2 sequences are GTSNPN and SVGIG (reference sequence). The CDR3 has 15 amino acids. V was clipped by 5 bases and J by 8 bases; unmatched bases: 13.

V is TRBV27 and J is TRBJ2-7, with a tentative D call TRBD1 (5 bases). The germline V gene encodes CDR1 MNHEY and CDR2 SMNVEV (reference sequence). This CDR3 has 15 residues. Trimming removed 8 bases from V and 2 bases from J, with 19 bases in between. CDR3 sequence: CASQARAGWTYEQYF. The CDR3 nucleotides read TGTGCCAGCCAGGCCAGGGCAGGGTGGACCTACGAGCAGTACTTC.

The chain links TRBV19 to TRBJ1-6; D is perhaps TRBD1 (5 bases). Trimming cost V 6 bases and J 10 bases, with 19 bases left between them. The germline gives CDR1 LNHDA, CDR2 SQIVND (reference sequence). The CDR3 has 15 amino acids. DNA for the CDR3: TGTGCCAGTAGCGATCCGTCGGGCAGGGCCTCACCCCTCCACTTT. Residues: CASSDPSGRASPLHF.

This clone was counted only a few times. V gene TRBV4-2 combines with J gene TRBJ1-6, with 10 bases that match TRBD1. J gave up 7 bases and V 1 base, and 13 bases lay outside the gene matches. CDR1 LGHNA and CDR2 YNFKEQ come from the germline V gene. The CDR3 is made up of 19 amino acids. Here the CDR3 DNA reads TGTGCCAGCAGCCAAGGTTCTCCCGGGACAGGGGTTGGGAATTCACCCCTCCACTTT. This encodes CASSQGSPGTGVGNSPLHF.

This clone turned up a few times. The rearrangement joins TRBV6-6 to TRBJ2-1; 10 bases are shared with TRBD1. This CDR3 has 14 residues. In germline, CDR1 is MNHNY, CDR2 SVGAGI (reference sequence). Trimming at V came to 4 bases and at J to 8 bases, leaving 5 bases not matched to a gene. The CDR3 DNA reads as TGTGCCAGCAGTTGGGACAGGGGTTGGGATGAGCAGTTCTTC. Protein: CASSWDRGWDEQFF.

This chain uses TRBV6-1 with TRBJ2-1; D may be TRBD1 (6 bases). The V end was cut by 1 base, the J end by 8 bases, with 15 bases between. CDR1 and CDR2 (germline): MNHNS, SASEGT. The CDR3 spans 15 residues. The chain's CDR3 is CASSEDPGEYDEQFF. The DNA for the CDR3 is TGTGCCAGCAGTGAAGATCCAGGGGAGTACGATGAGCAGTTCTTC.

This chain connects TRBV28 to TRBJ1-1, with D perhaps matching TRBD1 (6 bases). V was shortened by 6 bases and J by 4 bases, with 15 bases between the two germline ends. Germline V gene sequence: CDR1 MDHEN, CDR2 SYDVKM. The CDR3 sequence is 14 residues long. Written as DNA, the CDR3 is TGTGCCAGCAGCCGTGATACAGGGACCACTGAAGCTTTCTTT. Amino acid sequence: CASSRDTGTTEAFF.

The chain links TRBV27 to TRBJ2-7; tentatively, D is TRBD1 (5 bases). The length of the CDR3 is 15 residues. The germline V and J ends were trimmed by 7 bases and 4 bases, with 20 bases remaining between them. The V gene's germline CDR1 is MNHEY and CDR2 SMNVEV (reference sequence). The CDR3 reads CASKLGAWNVYEQYF. In DNA form, the CDR3 reads TGTGCCAGCAAATTAGGGGCGTGGAATGTGTACGAGCAGTACTTC.

The V call is TRBV28, the J call TRBJ1-3; 8 bases align to TRBD1. Trimming took 2 bases from V and 11 from J; bases not matched to a gene: 8. From germline, CDR1 is MDHEN and CDR2 SYDVKM. The CDR3 length is 14 residues. DNA of the CDR3: TGTGCCAGCAGTTTACGGACAGGGTTTTGGTCCATATATTTT. Translation gives CASSLRTGFWSIYF.

The genes are TRBV7-8 and TRBJ1-4, with TRBD1 as a possible D gene (6 bases). The ends were cut back, 6 bases at V and 3 bases at J, with 14 bases in the middle. CDR1 SGHVS and CDR2 FQNEAQ come from the germline V gene. The CDR3 has 15 residues. The CDR3 DNA is TGTGCCAGCAGACCCCGGGGGGGCTCTAATGAAAAACTGTTTTTT. Translating gives CASRPRGGSNEKLFF.

The chain is built from TRBV29-1 and TRBJ2-7; 8 bases match TRBD1. The CDR3 spans 12 residues. Germline CDR1 reads SQVTM; CDR2 reads ANQGSEA. The V and J ends lost 6 bases and 3 bases, in that order; junction bases with no gene match: 4. CDR3 loop: CSVRDRFYEQYF. DNA for the CDR3: TGCAGCGTCCGGGACAGGTTCTACGAGCAGTACTTC.

This chain uses TRBV2 with TRBJ1-4; a weak D match, TRBD1 (6 bases). The germline V gene has CDR1 SNHLY and CDR2 FYNNEI. This CDR3 contains 14 residues. V lost 5 bases, J lost 8 bases, and 15 bases lay in between. The CDR3 DNA follows: TGTGCCAGCAGTAACACAGGGTTAGGGGAAAAACTGTTTTTT. Translation: CASSNTGLGEKLFF. The full variable domain, rest sourced from reference TRBV2 and TRBJ1-4, is EPEVTQTPSHQVTQMGQEVILRCVPISNHLYFYWYRQILGQKVEFLVSFYNNEISEKSEIFDDQFSVERPDGSNFTLKIRSTKLEDSAMYFCASSNTGLGEKLFFGSGTQLSVL.

In DNA, the CDR3 is TGTGCCAGCAGCTTTGGGACAGCAAATTCACCCCTCCACTTT. This translates into CASSFGTANSPLHF. The V gene is TRBV11-3, the J gene TRBJ1-6; 7 nucleotides align to TRBD1. Losses at the gene ends were 3 bases for V and 7 bases for J; bases not matched to a gene: 3. The CDR3 totals 14 residues. Per the germline V gene, CDR1 is SGHNT and CDR2 is YENEEA.

The chain's CDR3 is CSVGGGGLSGYTF. In DNA, the CDR3 is TGCAGCGTTGGGGGAGGGGGATTAAGTGGCTACACCTTC. The genes are TRBV29-1 and TRBJ1-2, with D perhaps TRBD1 (6 bases). CDR3 length: 13 residues. Trimming took off 4 bases at V and 7 bases at J, with 16 bases between the two ends. Germline-derived CDR1 and CDR2 are SQVTM and ANQGSEA. Based on the CDR3 plus reference TRBV29-1 and TRBJ1-2, the full variable domain is SAVISQKPSRDICQRGTSLTIQCQVDSQVTMMFWYRQQPGQSLTLIATANQGSEATYESGFVIDKFPISRPNLTFSTLTVSNMSPEDSSIYLCSVGGGGLSGYTFGSGTRLTVV.

The rearrangement uses TRBV7-9 and TRBJ2-3; D is unclear. CDR1 is SEHNR and CDR2 is FQNEAQ in the germline V gene (reference sequence). The CDR3 is 13 residues long. V lost 0 bases to trimming and J lost 2 bases, with 3 bases between them. The CDR3 spells CASSLAHTDTQYF. CDR3 in DNA: TGTGCCAGCAGCTTAGCCCACACAGATACGCAGTATTTT.

The chain carries TRBV25-1 and TRBJ2-1; TRBD2 matches 10 bases. V lost 5 bases to trimming and J lost 2 bases; unmatched junction nucleotides: 0. This CDR3 contains 14 residues. Germline CDR1 is MGHDK and CDR2 is SYGVNS. The CDR3 is CASSLAGAYNEQFF. DNA of the CDR3: TGTGCCAGCAGTCTAGCGGGGGCCTACAATGAGCAGTTCTTC.